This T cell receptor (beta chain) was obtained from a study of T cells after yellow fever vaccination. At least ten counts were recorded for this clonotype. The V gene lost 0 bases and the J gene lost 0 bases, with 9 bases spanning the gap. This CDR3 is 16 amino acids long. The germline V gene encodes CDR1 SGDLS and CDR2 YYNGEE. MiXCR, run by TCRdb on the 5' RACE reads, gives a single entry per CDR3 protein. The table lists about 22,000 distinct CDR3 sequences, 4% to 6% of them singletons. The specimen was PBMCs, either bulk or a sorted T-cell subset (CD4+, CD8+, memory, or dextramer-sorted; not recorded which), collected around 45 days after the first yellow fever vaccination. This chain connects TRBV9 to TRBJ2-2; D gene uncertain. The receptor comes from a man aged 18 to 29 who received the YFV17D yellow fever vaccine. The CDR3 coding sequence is TGTGCCAGCAGCGTAGGGGAACAGCCGAACACCGGGGAGCTGTTTTTT. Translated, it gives CASSVGEQPNTGELFF.